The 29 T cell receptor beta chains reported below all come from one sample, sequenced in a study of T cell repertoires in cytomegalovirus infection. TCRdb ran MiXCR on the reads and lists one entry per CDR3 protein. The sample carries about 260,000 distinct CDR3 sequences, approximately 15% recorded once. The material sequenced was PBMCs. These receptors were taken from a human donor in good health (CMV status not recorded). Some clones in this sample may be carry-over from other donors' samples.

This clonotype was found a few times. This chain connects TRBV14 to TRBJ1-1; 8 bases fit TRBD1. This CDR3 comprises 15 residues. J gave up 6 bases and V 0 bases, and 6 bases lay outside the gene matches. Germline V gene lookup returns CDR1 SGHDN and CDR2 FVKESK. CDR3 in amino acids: CASSQDPTGVAEAFF. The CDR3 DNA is TGTGCCAGCAGCCAAGATCCGACAGGGGTGGCTGAAGCTTTCTTT.

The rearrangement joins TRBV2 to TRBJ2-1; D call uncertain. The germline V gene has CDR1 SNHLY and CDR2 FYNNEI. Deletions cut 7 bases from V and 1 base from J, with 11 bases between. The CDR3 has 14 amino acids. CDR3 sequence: CASTKVASYNEQFF. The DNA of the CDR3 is TGTGCCAGCACTAAGGTCGCATCCTACAATGAGCAGTTCTTC.

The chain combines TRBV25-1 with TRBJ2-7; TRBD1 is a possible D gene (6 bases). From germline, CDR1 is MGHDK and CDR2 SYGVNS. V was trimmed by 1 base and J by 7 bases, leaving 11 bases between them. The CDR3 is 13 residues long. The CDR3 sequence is CASSESQGREQYF. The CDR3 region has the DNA TGTGCCAGCAGTGAATCCCAGGGGCGAGAGCAGTACTTC.

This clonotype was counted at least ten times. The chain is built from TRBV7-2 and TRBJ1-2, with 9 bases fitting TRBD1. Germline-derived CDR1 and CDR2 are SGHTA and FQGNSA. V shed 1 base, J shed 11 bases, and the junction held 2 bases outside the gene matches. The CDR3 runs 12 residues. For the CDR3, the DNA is TGTGCCAGCAGCTTAGTAGACAGGGGGTACACCTTC. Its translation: CASSLVDRGYTF.

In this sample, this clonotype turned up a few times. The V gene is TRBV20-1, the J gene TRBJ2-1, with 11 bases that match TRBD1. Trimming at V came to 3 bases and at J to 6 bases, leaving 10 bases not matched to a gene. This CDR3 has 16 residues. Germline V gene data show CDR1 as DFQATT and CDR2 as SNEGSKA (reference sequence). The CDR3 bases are TGCAGTGCTAGTGCCTTAGCGGGACAGGGGGGCAATGAGCAGTTCTTC. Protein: CSASALAGQGGNEQFF.

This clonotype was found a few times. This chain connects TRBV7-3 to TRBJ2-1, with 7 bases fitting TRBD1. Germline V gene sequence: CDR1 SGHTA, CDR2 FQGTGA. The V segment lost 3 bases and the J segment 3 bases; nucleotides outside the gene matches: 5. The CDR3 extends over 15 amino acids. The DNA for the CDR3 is TGTGCCAGCAGCTTGGAGACAGGGATCTACAATGAGCAGTTCTTC. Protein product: CASSLETGIYNEQFF.

The CDR3 spells CASTQTSGTEYSSTDTQYF. The DNA of the CDR3 is TGTGCCAGCACCCAGACTTCCGGGACGGAATATTCTAGCACAGATACGCAGTATTTT. This chain uses TRBV25-1 with TRBJ2-3; D possibly uses TRBD1 or TRBD2 (5 bases each). V was clipped by 7 bases and J by 0 bases, with 26 bases between them. The germline CDR1 and CDR2 sequences are MGHDK and SYGVNS. The CDR3 consists of 19 residues.

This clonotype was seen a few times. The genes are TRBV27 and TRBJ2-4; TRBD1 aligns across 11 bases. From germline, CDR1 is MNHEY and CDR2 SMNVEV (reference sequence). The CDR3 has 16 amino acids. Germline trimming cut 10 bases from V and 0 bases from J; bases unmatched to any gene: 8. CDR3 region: CATRGQGARAKNIQYF. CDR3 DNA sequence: TGTGCCACCCGCGGACAGGGGGCGCGAGCCAAAAACATTCAGTACTTC.

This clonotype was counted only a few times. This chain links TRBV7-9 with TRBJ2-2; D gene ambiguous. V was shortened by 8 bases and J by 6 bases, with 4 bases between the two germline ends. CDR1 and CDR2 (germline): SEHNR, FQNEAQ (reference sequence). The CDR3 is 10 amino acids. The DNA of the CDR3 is TGTGCCAGCGCATCCGGGGAGCTGTTTTTT. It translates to CASASGELFF.

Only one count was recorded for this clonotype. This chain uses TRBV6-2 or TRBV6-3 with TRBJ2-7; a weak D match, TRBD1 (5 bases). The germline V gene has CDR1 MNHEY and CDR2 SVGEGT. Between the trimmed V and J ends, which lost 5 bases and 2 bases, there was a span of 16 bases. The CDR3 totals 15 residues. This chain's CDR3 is CASSHPSLGAYEQYF. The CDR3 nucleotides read TGTGCCAGCAGTCACCCTTCGTTAGGGGCCTACGAGCAGTACTTC.

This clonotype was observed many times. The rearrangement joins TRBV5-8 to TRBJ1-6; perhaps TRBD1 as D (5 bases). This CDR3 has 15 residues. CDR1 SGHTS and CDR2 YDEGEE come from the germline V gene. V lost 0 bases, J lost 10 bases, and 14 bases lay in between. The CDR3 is CASSLEGQGSSPLHF. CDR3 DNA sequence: TGTGCCAGCAGCTTGGAAGGTCAGGGATCCTCACCCCTCCACTTT.

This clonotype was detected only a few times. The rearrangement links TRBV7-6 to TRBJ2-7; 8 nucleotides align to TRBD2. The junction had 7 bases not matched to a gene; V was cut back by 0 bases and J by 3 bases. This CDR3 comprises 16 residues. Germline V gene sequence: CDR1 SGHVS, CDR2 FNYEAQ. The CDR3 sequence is CASSLAGSGMLYEQYF. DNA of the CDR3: TGTGCCAGCAGCTTAGCTGGTAGCGGGATGCTCTACGAGCAGTACTTC.

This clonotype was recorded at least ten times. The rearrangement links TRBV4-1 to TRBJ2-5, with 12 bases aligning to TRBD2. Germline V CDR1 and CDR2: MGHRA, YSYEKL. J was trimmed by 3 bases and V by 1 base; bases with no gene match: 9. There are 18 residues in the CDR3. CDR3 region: CASSQVTSGGIAEETQYF. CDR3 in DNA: TGCGCCAGCAGCCAAGTGACTAGCGGGGGTATAGCCGAAGAGACCCAGTACTTC.

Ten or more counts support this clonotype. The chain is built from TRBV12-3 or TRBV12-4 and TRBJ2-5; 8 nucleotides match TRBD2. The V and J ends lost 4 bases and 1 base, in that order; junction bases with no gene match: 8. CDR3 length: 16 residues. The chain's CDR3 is CASSSRLAKGQETQYF. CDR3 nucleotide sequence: TGTGCCAGCAGTTCTCGACTAGCGAAGGGCCAAGAGACCCAGTACTTC.

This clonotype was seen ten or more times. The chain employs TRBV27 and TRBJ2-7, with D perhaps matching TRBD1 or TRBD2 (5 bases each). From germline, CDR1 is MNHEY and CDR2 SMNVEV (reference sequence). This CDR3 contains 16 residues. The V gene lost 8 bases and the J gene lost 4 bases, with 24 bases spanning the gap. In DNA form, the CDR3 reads TGTGCCAGCGGCAGAGGGACGCAGGGCCTTGGTTACGAGCAGTACTTC. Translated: CASGRGTQGLGYEQYF.

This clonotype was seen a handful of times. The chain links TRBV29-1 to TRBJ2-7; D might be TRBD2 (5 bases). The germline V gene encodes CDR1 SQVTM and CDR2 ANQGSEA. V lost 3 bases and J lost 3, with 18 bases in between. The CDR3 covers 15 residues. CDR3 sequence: CSVDRMGSRGYEQYF. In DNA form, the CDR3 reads TGCAGCGTTGATCGGATGGGTTCCCGGGGCTACGAGCAGTACTTC.

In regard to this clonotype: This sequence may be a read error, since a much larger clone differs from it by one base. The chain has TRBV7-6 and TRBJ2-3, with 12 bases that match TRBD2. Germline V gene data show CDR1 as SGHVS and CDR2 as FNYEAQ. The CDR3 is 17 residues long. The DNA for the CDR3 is TGTGCCGGCAGCTTAGGGACTAGCGGGTATCGCACAGATACGCAGTATTTT. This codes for CAGSLGTSGYRTDTQYF. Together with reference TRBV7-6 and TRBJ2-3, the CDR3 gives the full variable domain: GAGVSQSPRYKVTKRGQDVALRCDPISGHVSLYWYRQALGQGPEFLTYFNYEAQQDKSGLPNDRFSAERPEGSISTLTIQRTEQRDSAMYRCAGSLGTSGYRTDTQYFGPGTRLTVL.

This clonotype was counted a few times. The CDR3, as DNA: TGCGCCAGCAGCTTGGACAAGGGTTTGACCCAGTACTTC. Its translation is CASSLDKGLTQYF. This sequence joins TRBV5-1 and TRBJ2-5; D remains ambiguous. The CDR3 sequence is 13 residues long. Germline-derived CDR1 and CDR2 are SGHRS and YFSETQ. The V gene lost 0 bases and the J gene lost 7 bases, with 10 bases spanning the gap.

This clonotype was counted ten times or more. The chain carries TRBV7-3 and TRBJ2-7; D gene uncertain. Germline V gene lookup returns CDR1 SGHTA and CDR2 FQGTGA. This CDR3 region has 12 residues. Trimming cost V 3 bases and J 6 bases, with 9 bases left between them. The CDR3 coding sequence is TGTGCCAGCAGCTTTGGCGCAGGCGAGCAGTACTTC. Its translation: CASSFGAGEQYF.

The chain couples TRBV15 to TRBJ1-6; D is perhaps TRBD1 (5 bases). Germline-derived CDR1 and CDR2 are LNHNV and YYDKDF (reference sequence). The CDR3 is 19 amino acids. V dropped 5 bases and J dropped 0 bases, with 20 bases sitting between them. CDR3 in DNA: TGTGCCACCAGCGGACTAATGGGGGGTTTGAGCTCCTATAATTCACCCCTCCACTTT. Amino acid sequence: CATSGLMGGLSSYNSPLHF. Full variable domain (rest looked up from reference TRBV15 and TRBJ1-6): DAMVIQNPRYQVTQFGKPVTLSCSQTLNHNVMYWYQQKSSQAPKLLFHYYDKDFNNEADTPDNFQSRRPNTSFCFLDIRSPGLGDTAMYLCATSGLMGGLSSYNSPLHFGNGTRLTVT.

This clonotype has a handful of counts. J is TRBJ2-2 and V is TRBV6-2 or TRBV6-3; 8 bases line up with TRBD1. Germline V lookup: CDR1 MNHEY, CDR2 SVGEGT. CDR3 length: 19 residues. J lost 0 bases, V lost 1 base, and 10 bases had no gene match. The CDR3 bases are TGTGCCAGCAGTTACTTGGCAGGGGGCCGAACATCGAACACCGGGGAGCTGTTTTTT. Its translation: CASSYLAGGRTSNTGELFF.

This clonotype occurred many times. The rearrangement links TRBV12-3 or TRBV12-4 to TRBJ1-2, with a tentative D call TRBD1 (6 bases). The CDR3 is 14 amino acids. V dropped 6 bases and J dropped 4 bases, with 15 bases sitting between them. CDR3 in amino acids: CASSRDPRGYGYTF. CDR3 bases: TGTGCCAGCAGCCGGGACCCCAGGGGCTATGGCTACACCTTC.

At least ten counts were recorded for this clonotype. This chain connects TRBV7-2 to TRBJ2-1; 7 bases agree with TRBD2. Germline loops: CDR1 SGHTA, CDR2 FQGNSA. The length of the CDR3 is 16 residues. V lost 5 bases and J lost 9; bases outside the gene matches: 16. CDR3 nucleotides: TGTGCCAGCAGCCTTTCGACTGGCGGGAGTCGGGCTGAGCAGTTCTTC. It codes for CASSLSTGGSRAEQFF.

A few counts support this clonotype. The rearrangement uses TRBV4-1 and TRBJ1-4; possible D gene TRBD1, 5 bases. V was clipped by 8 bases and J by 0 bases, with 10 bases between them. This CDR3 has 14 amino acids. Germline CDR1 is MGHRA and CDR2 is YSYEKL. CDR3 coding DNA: TGCGCCAGCCGGGGGGGAGCAACTAATGAAAAACTGTTTTTT. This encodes CASRGGATNEKLFF.

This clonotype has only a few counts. The CDR3 sequence: CSASAGVRRTYEQYF. In DNA, the CDR3 is TGCAGTGCGTCCGCGGGAGTGAGGAGAACCTACGAGCAGTACTTC. The J gene is TRBJ2-7, the V gene TRBV20-1; TRBD2 agrees at 7 bases. Trimming at V came to 6 bases and at J to 2 bases, leaving 13 bases not matched to a gene. This CDR3 comprises 15 residues. CDR1 and CDR2 from the germline V gene are DFQATT and SNEGSKA (reference sequence).

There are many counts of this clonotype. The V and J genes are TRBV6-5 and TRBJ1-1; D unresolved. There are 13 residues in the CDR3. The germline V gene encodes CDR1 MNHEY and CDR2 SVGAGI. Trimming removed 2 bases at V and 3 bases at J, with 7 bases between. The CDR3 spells CASSYTEDTEAFF. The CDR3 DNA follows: TGTGCCAGCAGTTACACAGAAGACACTGAAGCTTTCTTT.

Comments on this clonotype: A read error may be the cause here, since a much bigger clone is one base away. Here the CDR3 DNA reads TGTGCCAGCAGCCAGGAGGCCGGCTTTTCAACCTACGCGCAGTACTTC. Translation: CASSQEAGFSTYAQYF. The chain uses TRBV7-8 and TRBJ2-7; TRBD2 might be the D (5 bases). Germline V gene data show CDR1 as SGHVS and CDR2 as FQNEAQ. There are 16 residues in the CDR3.

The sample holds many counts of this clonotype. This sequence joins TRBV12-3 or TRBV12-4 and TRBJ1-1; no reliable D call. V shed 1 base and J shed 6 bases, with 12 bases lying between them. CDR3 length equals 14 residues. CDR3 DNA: TGTGCCAGCAGTTTAGTCGGTTTGGATTCTGAAGCTTTCTTT. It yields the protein CASSLVGLDSEAFF.

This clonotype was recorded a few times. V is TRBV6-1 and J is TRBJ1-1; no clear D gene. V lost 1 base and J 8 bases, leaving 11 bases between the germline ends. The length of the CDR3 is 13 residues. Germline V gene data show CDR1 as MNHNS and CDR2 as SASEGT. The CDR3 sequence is CASSEVAPSEAFF. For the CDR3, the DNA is TGTGCCAGCAGTGAAGTGGCTCCTTCCGAAGCTTTCTTT.